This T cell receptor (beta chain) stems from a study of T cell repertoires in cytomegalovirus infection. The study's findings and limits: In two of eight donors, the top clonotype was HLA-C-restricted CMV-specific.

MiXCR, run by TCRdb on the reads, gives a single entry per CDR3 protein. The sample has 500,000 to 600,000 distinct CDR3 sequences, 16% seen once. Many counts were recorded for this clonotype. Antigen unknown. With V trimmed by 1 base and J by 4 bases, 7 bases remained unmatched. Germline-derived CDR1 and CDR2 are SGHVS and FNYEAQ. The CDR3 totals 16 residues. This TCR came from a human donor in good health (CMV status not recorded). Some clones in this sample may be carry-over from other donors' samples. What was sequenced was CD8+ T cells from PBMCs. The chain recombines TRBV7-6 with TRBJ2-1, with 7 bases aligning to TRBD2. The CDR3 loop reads CASSLVWGGEYNEQFF. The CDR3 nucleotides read TGTGCCAGCAGCTTAGTCTGGGGGGGGGAATACAATGAGCAGTTCTTC.